This T cell receptor (beta chain) was sequenced during a study of T cell responses to AZD1222 COVID-19 vaccine. A remark on this clone: What it binds is not known.

Assay used: immunoSEQ multiplex PCR; TCRdb lists only in-frame clones, some missing. The data contain 100,000 to 150,000 clones, just over 85% of them singletons. This CDR3 comprises 16 residues. Germline V CDR1 and CDR2: GTSNPN, SVGIG (reference sequence). Trimming took off 2 bases at V and 2 bases at J, with 19 bases between the two ends. Study conclusions and caveats: There were repertoire samples only from the period after the peak T cell response.

The gene calls are TRBV30 and TRBJ2-7; D might be TRBD1 (6 bases). This TCR was sampled from an adult in good health. Sequenced material: peripheral blood, taken on day 0 of AZD1222 vaccination. CDR3 amino acids: CAWSWAPDSGAYEQYF. The CDR3, as DNA: TGTGCCTGGAGTTGGGCCCCGGACAGTGGGGCCTACGAGCAGTACTTC.